The T cell receptor (beta chain) under discussion was sequenced for a study of cytomegalovirus exposure and HLA in healthy donors. The V gene lost 6 bases and the J gene lost 0 bases, with 12 bases spanning the gap. The CDR3 is 15 amino acids. Germline V CDR1 and CDR2: MNHEY, SVGAGI. TCRdb keeps only in-frame clones here, not all; method: immunoSEQ multiplex PCR. The sample consists of more than 80,000 clones, around 89% of them appearing once. Separate from the approximately 720-subject first cohort was the roughly 120-subject validation cohort, to which the donors belonged. With respect to this clone: Its antigen is not known.

Study-level findings and limits: As confirmed in vitro, a few CMV-associated chains were specific for CMV antigens. The TCR clusters that emerged in the first cohort tended, a later analysis found, to co-occur in the 120 or so validation repertoires. According to the study, 160 or so TCR beta chains were cytomegalovirus-associated.

Sequencing input: PBMCs. This rearrangement joins TRBV6-5 to TRBJ2-1; D unresolved. This clonotype was sampled from a woman aged 18-29 years in good health and CMV-seropositive. The chain's CDR3 is CASRNPKSSYNEQFF. The CDR3 nucleotides read TGTGCCAGCAGAAACCCCAAGAGCTCCTACAATGAGCAGTTCTTC.